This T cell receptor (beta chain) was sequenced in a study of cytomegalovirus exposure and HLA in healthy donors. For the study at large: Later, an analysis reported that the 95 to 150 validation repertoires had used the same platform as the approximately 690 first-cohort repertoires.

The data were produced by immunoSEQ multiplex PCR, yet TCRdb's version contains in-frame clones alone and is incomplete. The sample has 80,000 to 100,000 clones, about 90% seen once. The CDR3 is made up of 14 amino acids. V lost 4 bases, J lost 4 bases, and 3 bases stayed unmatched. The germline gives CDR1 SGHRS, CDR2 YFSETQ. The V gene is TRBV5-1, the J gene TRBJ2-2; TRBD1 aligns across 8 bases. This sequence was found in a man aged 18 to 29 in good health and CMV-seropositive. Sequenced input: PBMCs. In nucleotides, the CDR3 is TGCGCCAGCAGCCGGGACAGGTCCACCGGGGAGCTGTTTTTT. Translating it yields CASSRDRSTGELFF.